This T cell receptor (beta chain) was obtained from a study of regulatory T cells in long-lasting Graves disease. Study-level findings and limits: Persistent Graves' patients possessed reduced TCR diversity relative to recently diagnosed ones. Relative to new patients (around 1,000), persistent patients exhibited greater sharing of public clonotypes (over 2,500). With persistent disease, TRBV28, TRBJ1-2 and TRBJ2-5 were the favored segments.

Building the TCR beta libraries relied on iRepertoire HTBI primers, and CDR3 regions underwent Arm-PCR. TCRdb passed the multiplex PCR reads through MiXCR, listing each CDR3 protein once. The sample records approximately 250,000 distinct CDR3 sequences, roughly 18% being singletons. The time point: newly diagnosed GD, antithyroid drugs for less than 3 months. PBMC-extracted RNA yielded the TCR library. An endocrinology department located in Xi'an, China, was where the patients came from. This CDR3 spans 15 amino acids. V lost 5 bases to trimming and J lost 5 bases, with 19 bases between them. CDR1 and CDR2 (germline): MNHEY, SMNVEV (reference sequence). This clonotype was picked up many times. Its antigen is unidentified.

V and J are TRBV27 and TRBJ2-7; no firm D call. This specimen was peripheral blood mononuclear cells (PBMCs), taken at new diagnosis, from a patient treated with antithyroid drugs. This TCR derives from a female donor with Graves disease. CDR3 protein: CASSPSLNPLNEQYF. In DNA form, the CDR3 reads TGTGCCAGCAGTCCCTCACTTAACCCTCTCAACGAGCAGTACTTC.